The table lists the clone carrying this T cell receptor (beta chain) with a few counts. Its matching antigen is unknown. Germline values: CDR1 MDHEN, CDR2 SYDVKM. Unmatched junction bases numbered 13, after V lost 4 bases and J lost 4 bases. The CDR3 has 16 amino acids. These data come from a study of radiotherapy plus CTLA-4 blockade in lung cancer. Whole-study results and caveats: TCR clones of tumor origin grew in blood after radiotherapy plus ipilimumab. Reports identified early blood T cell clone dynamics, with interferon-beta, as the best response predictor.

People whose metastatic non-small-cell lung cancer was chemo-refractory got focal radiation along with CTLA-4 blockade by ipilimumab. Repertoires were generated with immunoSEQ multiplex PCR, while TCRdb's copy carries only in-frame clones and drops some. Altogether some 52,000 clones are present, 65% to 85% being singletons, with the ten largest covering about 2.9%. The sequence was obtained from a human donor with non-small cell lung cancer who had a partial response to radiotherapy plus ipilimumab. The sequencing here drew on peripheral blood, taken from a patient treated with radiotherapy plus ipilimumab. This sequence joins TRBV28 and TRBJ2-7, with TRBD1 identical over 7 bases. The CDR3 is CASSYSRGTARYEQYF. The CDR3 coding sequence is TGTGCCAGCAGTTACTCGAGGGGGACAGCGAGGTACGAGCAGTACTTC.